This TCR beta chain was recorded in a study of blood T cell repertoires in COVID-19 (dated by TCRdb to 2019 to 2021). The study in broad terms: Samples from collaborators originated in the United States, Italy and Spain and spanned both the acute and convalescent phases of COVID-19. The material from the prospective study consisted of cDNA or gDNA derived from T cells, B-cell-depleted T cells, or PBMCs. Where available, HLA class I and class II types were obtained from metadata supplied by the sample provider rather than from assay-based typing. Subjects who had been exposed to COVID-19, were actively infected with it, or had recovered from it provided the deeply sampled blood TCRbeta repertoires that made up the dataset. The repertoires were released in a freely available public database meant as a resource for research on the immune response to SARS-CoV-2. The samples were drawn from two sources: the first 160 participants of the ongoing ImmuneRACE study, and 1,200 or so subjects contributed by 6 global collaborators. Nearly every sample came with metadata listing a de-identified subject ID, COVID-19 status, age in years and sex.

Findings and caveats that apply to the study as a whole: Clinical and demographic metadata were provided uncurated, with the amount varying by source and participant.

About this clone itself: Its antigen target is currently unknown. No much larger clone exists at a distance of one base, and base qualities are not known.

TCRbeta CDR3 regions were amplified from genomic DNA using the immunoSEQ Assay, a bias-controlled multiplex PCR. Turning to the authors' computational methods: Nucleated cell counts per sample were estimated from amplification of reference gene primers within the assay. Sequence reads were collapsed and filtered to measure the absolute abundance of every unique TCRbeta CDR3 rearrangement. For each sample, productive Simpson clonality was calculated as the square root of Simpson's diversity index over productive rearrangements. Here the immuneACCESS table is served through TCRdb, limited to in-frame sequences with V and J called. Missing clones are a known gap in these copies; in checked studies unresolved V genes cover under half, and the rest lacks a known reason. Clone size and V and J calls were adopted from that table, with D and trimming inferred from the DNA. The sample records about 390,000 clones, 87% of which are singletons. Of the sample, roughly 9.4% falls within the top ten clones.

As encoded in the germline V gene (reference sequence), CDR1 is DFQATT while CDR2 is SNEGSKA. The CDR3 covers 16 residues, taking in both the cysteine and the phenylalanine. The sequence is cut down to CDR3 DNA, 48 bases in frame from base 1. Relative to germline, V is 3 bases shorter and J is 3 bases shorter, with 15 bases between their ends. Enrolling through a virtual design, the prospective study's participants ranged in age from roughly 18 to 89 years and lived across roughly 24 United States geographic areas. To assign participants to cohorts, the prospective study relied on clinical history that participants themselves reported in a screening survey and a study questionnaire. For ImmuneRACE Cohort 3, a participant was defined as recovered based on two consecutive negative NP/OP PCR tests, clearance by a healthcare professional, or resolution of symptoms. Each participant in the prospective study had whole blood, serum and a nasopharyngeal or oropharyngeal swab collected by mobile phlebotomists. Prospective study participants could optionally give additional blood draws and questionnaires over an approximately 2-month period. Before DNA extraction, prospective study blood samples were shipped either frozen or at room temperature.

The sequenced sample consisted of PBMCs or T cells enriched from blood (not recorded which). This sequence was found in a woman aged 50 to 60 who had recovered from COVID-19. The sequence links TRBV20-1 to TRBJ1-6, with a weak D call of TRBD1 (5 bases match). The DNA reads as follows: TGCAGTGCTAGTGGGGGTGAGGGTCTCTATAATTCACCCCTCCACTTT. Its translation is CSASGGEGLYNSPLHF.